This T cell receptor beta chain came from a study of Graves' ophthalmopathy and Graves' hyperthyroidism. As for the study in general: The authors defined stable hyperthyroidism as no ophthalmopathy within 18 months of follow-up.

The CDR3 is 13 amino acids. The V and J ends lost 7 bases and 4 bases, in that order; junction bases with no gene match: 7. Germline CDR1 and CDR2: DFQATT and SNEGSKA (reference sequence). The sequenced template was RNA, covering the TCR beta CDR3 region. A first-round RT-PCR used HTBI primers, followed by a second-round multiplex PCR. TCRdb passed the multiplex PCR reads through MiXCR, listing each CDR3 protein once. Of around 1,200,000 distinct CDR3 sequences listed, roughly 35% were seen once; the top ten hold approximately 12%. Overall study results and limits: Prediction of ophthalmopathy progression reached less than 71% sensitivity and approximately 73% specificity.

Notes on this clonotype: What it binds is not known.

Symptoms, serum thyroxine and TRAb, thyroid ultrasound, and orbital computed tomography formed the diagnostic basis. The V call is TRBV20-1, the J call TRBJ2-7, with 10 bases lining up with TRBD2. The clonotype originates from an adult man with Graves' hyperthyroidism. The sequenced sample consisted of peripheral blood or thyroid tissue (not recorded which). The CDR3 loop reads CSGELAGTYEQYF. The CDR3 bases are TGCAGTGGCGAACTAGCGGGAACTTACGAGCAGTACTTC.